The sequence of this T cell receptor beta chain was determined in a study of control samples from healthy donors and cancer patients. This CDR3 has 13 residues. The germline V gene encodes CDR1 MNHEY and CDR2 SVGAGI. V shed 6 bases, J shed 4 bases, and the junction held 3 bases outside the gene matches. This table comes from immunoSEQ multiplex PCR, and its TCRdb copy is limited to in-frame clones, with some not included. The sample holds about 55,000 clones, about 96% seen once. The receptor was derived from a young woman in good health. The V and J genes are TRBV6-5 and TRBJ1-2, with 9 bases lining up with TRBD1. Material: blood. The CDR3 nucleotides are TGTGCCAGCAGGACGGGACAGGGCTATGGCTACACCTTC. As protein: CASRTGQGYGYTF.